This TCR beta chain is from a study of T-cell memory formation after mild COVID-19. At least ten counts were recorded for this clonotype. Using constant-segment primers, 5'RACE produced TCR alpha and TCR beta cDNA libraries carrying sample barcodes and UMIs. TCRdb used MiXCR to reprocess the 5' RACE reads, holding one entry per CDR3 protein. This table holds some 150,000 distinct CDR3 sequences, around 25% found once. The CDR3 has 11 residues. Germline CDR1 and CDR2: SQVTM and ANQGSEA. Deletions cut 5 bases from V and 1 base from J, with 5 bases between. This sequence was found in an adult woman who had mild COVID-19 (a few samples of this study predate the infection). Cell type and time point are not known. V and J are TRBV29-1 and TRBJ1-1; D remains unclear. Sequencing input: PBMCs or a T cell subset sorted from them (not recorded which). The CDR3 DNA is TGCAGCGTTTCTGAGAACACTGAAGCTTTCTTT. Amino acids: CSVSENTEAFF.